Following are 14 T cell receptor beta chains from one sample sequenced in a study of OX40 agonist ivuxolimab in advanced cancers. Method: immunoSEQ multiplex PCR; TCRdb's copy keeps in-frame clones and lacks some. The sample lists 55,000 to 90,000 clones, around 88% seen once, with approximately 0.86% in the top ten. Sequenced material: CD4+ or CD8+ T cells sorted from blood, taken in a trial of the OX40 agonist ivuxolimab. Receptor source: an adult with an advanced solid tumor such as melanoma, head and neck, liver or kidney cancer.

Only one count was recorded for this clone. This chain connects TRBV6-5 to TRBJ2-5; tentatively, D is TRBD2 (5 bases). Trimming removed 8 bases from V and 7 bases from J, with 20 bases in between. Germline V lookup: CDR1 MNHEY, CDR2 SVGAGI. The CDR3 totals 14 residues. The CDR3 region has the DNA TGTGCCAGCCGGCGTGACCCCCGGGGTAGGACCCAGTACTTC. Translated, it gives CASRRDPRGRTQYF.

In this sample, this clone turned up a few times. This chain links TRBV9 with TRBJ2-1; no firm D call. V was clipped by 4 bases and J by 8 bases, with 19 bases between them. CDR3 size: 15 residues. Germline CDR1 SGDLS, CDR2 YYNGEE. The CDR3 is CASSRLASRIHEQFF. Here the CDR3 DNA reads TGTGCCAGCAGCAGACTCGCCTCAAGAATCCATGAGCAGTTCTTC.

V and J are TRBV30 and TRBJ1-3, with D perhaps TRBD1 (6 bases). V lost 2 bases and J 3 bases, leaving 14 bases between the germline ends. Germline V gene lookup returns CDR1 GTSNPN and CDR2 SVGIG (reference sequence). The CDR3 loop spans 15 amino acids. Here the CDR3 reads CAWSLDRAYGNTIYF. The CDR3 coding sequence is TGTGCCTGGAGTCTGGACAGAGCTTATGGAAACACCATATATTTT.

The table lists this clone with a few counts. The CDR3 spells CASRTGPSSPLHF. Written as DNA, the CDR3 is TGTGCCAGTAGGACAGGGCCTTCTTCACCCCTCCACTTT. V gene TRBV19 combines with J gene TRBJ1-6; 7 bases fit TRBD1. Germline V gene lookup returns CDR1 LNHDA and CDR2 SQIVND (reference sequence). V was pared by 6 bases and J by 9 bases, with 5 bases of the junction left unmatched. The CDR3 sequence is 13 residues long.

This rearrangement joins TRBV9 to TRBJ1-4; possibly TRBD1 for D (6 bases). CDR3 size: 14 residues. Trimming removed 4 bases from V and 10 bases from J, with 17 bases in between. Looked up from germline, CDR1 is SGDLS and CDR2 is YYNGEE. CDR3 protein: CASSFRAGEAKLFF. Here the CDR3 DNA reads TGTGCCAGCAGCTTCAGAGCAGGGGAGGCAAAACTGTTTTTT.

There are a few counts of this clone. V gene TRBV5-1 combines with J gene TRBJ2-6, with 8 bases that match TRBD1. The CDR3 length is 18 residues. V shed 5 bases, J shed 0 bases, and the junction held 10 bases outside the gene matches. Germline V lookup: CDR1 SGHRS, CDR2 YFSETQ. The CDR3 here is CASSTGTGQSSGANVLTF. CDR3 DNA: TGCGCCAGCAGTACTGGGACAGGCCAAAGCTCTGGGGCCAACGTCCTGACTTTC.

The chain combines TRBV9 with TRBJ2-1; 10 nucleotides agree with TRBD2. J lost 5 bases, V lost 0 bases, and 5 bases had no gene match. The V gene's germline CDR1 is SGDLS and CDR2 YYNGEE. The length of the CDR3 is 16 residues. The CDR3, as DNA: TGTGCCAGCAGCGTAGAGTTAGCGGGGGGTGACAATGAGCAGTTCTTC. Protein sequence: CASSVELAGGDNEQFF.

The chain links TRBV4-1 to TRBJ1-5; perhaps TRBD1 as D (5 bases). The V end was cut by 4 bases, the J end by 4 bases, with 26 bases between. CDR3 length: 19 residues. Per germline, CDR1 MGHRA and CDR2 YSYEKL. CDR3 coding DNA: TGCGCCAGCAGCCCCGTTGCGGGCAGGGCCCCCCCTGTTAATCAGCCCCAGCATTTT. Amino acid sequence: CASSPVAGRAPPVNQPQHF.

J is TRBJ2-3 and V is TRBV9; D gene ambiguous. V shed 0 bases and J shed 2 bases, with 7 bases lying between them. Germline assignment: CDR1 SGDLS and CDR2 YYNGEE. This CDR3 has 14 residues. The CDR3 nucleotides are TGTGCCAGCAGCGTAGCGGGTTCCACAGATACGCAGTATTTT. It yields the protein CASSVAGSTDTQYF.

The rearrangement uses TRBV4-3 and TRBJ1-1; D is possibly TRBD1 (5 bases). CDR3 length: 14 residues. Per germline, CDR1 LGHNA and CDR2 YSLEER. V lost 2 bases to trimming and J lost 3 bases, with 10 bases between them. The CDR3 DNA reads TGCGCCAGCAGCCAACACTGGGGGGACACTGAAGCTTTCTTT. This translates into CASSQHWGDTEAFF.

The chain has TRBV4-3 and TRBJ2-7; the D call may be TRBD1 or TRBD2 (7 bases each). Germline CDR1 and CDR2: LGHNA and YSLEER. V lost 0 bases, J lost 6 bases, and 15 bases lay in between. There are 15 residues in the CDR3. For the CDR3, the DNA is TGCGCCAGCAGCCAAGAGGGGCAGGGGGGGTCCGAGCAGTACTTC. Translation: CASSQEGQGGSEQYF.

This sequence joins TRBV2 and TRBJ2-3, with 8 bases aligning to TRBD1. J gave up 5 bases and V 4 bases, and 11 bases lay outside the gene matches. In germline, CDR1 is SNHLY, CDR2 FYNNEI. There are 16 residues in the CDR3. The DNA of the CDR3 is TGTGCCAGCAGTGGATACGGACAGGGAATTGTAGATACGCAGTATTTT. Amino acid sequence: CASSGYGQGIVDTQYF.

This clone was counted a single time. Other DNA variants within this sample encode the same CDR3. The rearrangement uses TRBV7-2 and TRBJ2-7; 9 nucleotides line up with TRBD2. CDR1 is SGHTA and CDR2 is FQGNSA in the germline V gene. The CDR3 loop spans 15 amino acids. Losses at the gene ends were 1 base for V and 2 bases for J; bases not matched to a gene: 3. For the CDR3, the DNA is TGTGCCAGCAGCTTAGGACTAGCGGAAACCTACGAGCAGTACTTC. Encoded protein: CASSLGLAETYEQYF.

Here the CDR3 reads CASSLTGSNQPQHF. CDR3 bases: TGTGCCAGCAGCTTAACAGGGTCCAATCAGCCCCAGCATTTT. V usage is TRBV7-9 and J usage is TRBJ1-5; possibly TRBD1 for D (6 bases). CDR3 length: 14 amino acids. With 2 bases removed from V and 3 bases from J, the gap between germline ends came to 8 bases. Germline V gene data show CDR1 as SEHNR and CDR2 as FQNEAQ (reference sequence). The whole variable domain, remainder taken from reference TRBV7-9 and TRBJ1-5, is DTGVSQNPRHKITKRGQNVTFRCDPISEHNRLYWYRQTLGQGPEFLTYFQNEAQLEKSRLLSDRFSAERPKGSFSTLEIQRTEQGDSAMYLCASSLTGSNQPQHFGDGTRLSIL.